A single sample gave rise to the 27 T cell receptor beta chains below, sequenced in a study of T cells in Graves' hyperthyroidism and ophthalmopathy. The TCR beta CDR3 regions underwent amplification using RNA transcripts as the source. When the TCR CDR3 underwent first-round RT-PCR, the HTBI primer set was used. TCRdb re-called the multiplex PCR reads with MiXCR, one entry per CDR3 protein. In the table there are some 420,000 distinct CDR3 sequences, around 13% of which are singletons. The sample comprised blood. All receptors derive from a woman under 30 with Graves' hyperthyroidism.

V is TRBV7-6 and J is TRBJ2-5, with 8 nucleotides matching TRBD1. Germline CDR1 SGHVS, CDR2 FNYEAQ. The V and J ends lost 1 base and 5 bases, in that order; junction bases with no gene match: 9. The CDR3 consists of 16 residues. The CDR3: CASSLVKARGLETQYF. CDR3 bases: TGTGCCAGCAGCTTAGTTAAGGCCAGGGGGCTGGAGACCCAGTACTTC.

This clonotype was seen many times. CDR3 DNA: TGTGCCAGCAGCTTGATCTTGGACAGGGGGTTCGCGGAGACCCAGTACTTC. Its protein is CASSLILDRGFAETQYF. This rearrangement joins TRBV5-6 to TRBJ2-5, with TRBD1 matching over 10 bases. V lost 1 base, J lost 5 bases, and 11 bases stayed unmatched. This CDR3 spans 17 amino acids. CDR1 SGHDT and CDR2 YYEEEE come from the germline V gene.

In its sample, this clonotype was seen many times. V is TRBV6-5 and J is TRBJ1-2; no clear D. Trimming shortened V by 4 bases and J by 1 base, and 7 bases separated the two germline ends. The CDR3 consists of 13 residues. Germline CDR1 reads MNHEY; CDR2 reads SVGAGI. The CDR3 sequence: CASSSLDNYGYTF. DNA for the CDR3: TGTGCCAGCAGTTCCCTGGATAACTATGGCTACACCTTC.

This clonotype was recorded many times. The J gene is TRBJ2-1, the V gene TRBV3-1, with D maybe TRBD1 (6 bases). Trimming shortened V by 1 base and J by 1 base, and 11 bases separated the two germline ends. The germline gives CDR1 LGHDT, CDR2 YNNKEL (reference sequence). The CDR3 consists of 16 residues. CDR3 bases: TGTGCCAGCAGCCAAGTACAGGGAACTTCCTACAATGAGCAGTTCTTC. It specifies CASSQVQGTSYNEQFF.

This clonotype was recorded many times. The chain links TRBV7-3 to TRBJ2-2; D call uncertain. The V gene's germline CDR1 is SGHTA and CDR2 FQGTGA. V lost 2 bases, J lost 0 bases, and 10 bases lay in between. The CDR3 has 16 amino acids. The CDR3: CASSLPGPSNTGELFF. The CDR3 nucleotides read TGTGCCAGCAGCTTACCCGGGCCCTCGAACACCGGGGAGCTGTTTTTT.

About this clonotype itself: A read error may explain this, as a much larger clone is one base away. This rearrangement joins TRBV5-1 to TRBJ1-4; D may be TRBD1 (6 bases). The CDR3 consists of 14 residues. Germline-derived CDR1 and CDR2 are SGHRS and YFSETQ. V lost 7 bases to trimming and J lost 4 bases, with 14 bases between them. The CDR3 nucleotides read TGCGCCAGCGGAGCCGACAGGATTAATGAAAAACTGTTTTTT. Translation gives CASGADRINEKLFF.

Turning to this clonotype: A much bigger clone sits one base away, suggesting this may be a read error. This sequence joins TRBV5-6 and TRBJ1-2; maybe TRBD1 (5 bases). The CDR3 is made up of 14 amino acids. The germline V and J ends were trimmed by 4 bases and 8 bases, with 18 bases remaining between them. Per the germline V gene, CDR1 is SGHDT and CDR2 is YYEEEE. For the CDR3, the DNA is TGTGCCAGCAGCCCGCCCGGGGCCCTTAGGGGCTACACCTTC. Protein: CASSPPGALRGYTF.

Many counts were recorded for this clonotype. This CDR3 is CASSLGRGTLNTEAFF. The DNA of the CDR3 is TGTGCCAGCAGCTTAGGCCGGGGCACCTTGAACACTGAAGCTTTCTTT. J is TRBJ1-1 and V is TRBV13; TRBD1 is a possible D gene (5 bases). There are 16 residues in the CDR3. Looked up from germline, CDR1 is PRHDT and CDR2 is FYEKMQ (reference sequence). V was trimmed by 0 bases and J by 0 bases, leaving 11 bases between them. Looking up the rest from reference TRBV13 and TRBJ1-1 gives the full variable domain: AAGVIQSPRHLIKEKRETATLKCYPIPRHDTVYWYQQGPGQDPQFLISFYEKMQSDKGSIPDRFSAQQFSDYHSELNMSSLELGDSALYFCASSLGRGTLNTEAFFGQGTRLTVV.

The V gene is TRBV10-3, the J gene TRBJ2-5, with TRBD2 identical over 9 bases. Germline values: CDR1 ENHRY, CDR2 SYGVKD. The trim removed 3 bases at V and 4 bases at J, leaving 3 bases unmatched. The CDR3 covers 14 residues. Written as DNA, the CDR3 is TGTGCCATCAGTGACCGAGCGGGAGGAGAGACCCAGTACTTC. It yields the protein CAISDRAGGETQYF.

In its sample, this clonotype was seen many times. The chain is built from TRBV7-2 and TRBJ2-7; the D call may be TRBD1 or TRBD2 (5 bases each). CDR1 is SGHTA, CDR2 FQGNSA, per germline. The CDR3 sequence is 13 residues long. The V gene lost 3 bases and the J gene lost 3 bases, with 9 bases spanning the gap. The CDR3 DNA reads TGTGCCAGCAGCTTGGGACGAGACTACGAGCAGTACTTC. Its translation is CASSLGRDYEQYF. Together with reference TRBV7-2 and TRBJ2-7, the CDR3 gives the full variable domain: GAGVSQSPSNKVTEKGKDVELRCDPISGHTALYWYRQSLGQGLEFLIYFQGNSAPDKSGLPSDRFSAERTGGSVSTLTIQRTQQEDSAVYLCASSLGRDYEQYFGPGTRLTVT.

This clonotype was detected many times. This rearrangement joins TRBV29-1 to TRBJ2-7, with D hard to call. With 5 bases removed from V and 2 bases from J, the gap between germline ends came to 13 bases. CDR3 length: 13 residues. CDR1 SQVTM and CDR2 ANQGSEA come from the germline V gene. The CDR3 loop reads CSVTPEQTYEQYF. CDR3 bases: TGCAGCGTTACCCCTGAACAGACCTACGAGCAGTACTTC.

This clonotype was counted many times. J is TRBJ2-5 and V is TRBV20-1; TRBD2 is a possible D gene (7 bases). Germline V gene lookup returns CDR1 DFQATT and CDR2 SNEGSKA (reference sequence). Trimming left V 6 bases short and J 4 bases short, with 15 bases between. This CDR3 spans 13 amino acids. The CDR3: CSADWGGGETQYF. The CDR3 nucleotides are TGCAGTGCAGATTGGGGGGGCGGAGAGACCCAGTACTTC.

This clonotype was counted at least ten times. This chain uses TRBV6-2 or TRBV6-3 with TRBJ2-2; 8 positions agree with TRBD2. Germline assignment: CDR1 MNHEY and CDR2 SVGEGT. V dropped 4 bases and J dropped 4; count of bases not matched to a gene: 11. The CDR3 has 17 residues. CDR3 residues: CASSSPRRAGVTGELFF. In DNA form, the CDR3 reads TGTGCCAGCAGTTCCCCCCGTAGAGCGGGAGTCACCGGGGAGCTGTTTTTT.

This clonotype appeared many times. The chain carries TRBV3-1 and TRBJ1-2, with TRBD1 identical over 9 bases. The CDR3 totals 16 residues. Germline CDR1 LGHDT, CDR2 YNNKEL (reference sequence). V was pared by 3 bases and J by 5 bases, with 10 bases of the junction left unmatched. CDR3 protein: CASSHNSKDRGYGYTF. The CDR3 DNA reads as TGTGCCAGCAGCCACAACTCGAAAGACAGGGGGTATGGCTACACCTTC.

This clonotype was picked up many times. The CDR3, as DNA: TGCAGTGCAACCAAACCGGGACCGCGCGTTTATGGCTACACCTTC. Amino acid sequence: CSATKPGPRVYGYTF. This chain links TRBV20-1 with TRBJ1-2; D is perhaps TRBD1 (5 bases). The ends were cut back, 6 bases at V and 5 bases at J, with 22 bases in the middle. CDR3 length: 15 amino acids. Germline CDR1 and CDR2: DFQATT and SNEGSKA (reference sequence).

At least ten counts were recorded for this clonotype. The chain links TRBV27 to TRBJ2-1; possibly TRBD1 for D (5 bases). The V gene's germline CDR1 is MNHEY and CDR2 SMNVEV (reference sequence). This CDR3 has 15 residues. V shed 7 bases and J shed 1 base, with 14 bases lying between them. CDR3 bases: TGTGCCAGCAACAAACATCAGGGATCCTACAATGAGCAGTTCTTC. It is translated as CASNKHQGSYNEQFF.

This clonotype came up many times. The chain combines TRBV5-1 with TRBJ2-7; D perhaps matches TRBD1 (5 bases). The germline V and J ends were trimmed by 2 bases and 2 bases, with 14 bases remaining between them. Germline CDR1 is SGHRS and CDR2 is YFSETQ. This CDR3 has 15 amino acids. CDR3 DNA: TGCGCCAGCAGCTTCAGGGAACCCCAAACCTACGAGCAGTACTTC. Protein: CASSFREPQTYEQYF.

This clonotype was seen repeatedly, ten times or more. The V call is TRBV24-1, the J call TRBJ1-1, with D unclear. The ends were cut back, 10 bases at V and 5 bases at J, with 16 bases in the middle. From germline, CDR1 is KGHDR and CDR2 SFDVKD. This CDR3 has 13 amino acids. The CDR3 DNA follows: TGTGCCACGCAATCCGGGGTTTATACTGAAGCTTTCTTT. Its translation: CATQSGVYTEAFF.

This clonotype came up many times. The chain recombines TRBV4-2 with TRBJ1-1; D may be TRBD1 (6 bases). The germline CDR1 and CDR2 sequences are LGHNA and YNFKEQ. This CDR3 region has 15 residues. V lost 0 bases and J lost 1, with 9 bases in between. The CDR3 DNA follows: TGTGCCAGCAGCCAAGACAGGGGAAAGAACACTGAAGCTTTCTTT. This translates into CASSQDRGKNTEAFF.

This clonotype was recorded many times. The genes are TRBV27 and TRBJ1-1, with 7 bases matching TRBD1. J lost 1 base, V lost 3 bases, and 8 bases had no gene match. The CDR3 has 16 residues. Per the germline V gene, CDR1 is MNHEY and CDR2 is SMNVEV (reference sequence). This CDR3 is CASSLPPGGGNTEAFF. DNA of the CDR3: TGTGCCAGCAGTTTGCCTCCAGGGGGGGGGAACACTGAAGCTTTCTTT.

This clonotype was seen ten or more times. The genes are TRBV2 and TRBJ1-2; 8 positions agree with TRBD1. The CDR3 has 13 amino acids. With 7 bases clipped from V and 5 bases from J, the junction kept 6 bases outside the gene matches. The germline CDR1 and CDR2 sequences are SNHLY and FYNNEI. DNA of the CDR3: TGTGCCAGCATTTCAGGGGGCGCATATGGCTACACCTTC. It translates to CASISGGAYGYTF.

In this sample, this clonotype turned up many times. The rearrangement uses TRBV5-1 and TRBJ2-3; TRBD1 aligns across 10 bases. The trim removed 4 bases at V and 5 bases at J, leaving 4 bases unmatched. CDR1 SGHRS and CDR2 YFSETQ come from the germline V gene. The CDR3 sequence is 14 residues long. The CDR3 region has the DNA TGCGCCAGCAGCCAGGGACAGGGGAGAGATACGCAGTATTTT. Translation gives CASSQGQGRDTQYF.

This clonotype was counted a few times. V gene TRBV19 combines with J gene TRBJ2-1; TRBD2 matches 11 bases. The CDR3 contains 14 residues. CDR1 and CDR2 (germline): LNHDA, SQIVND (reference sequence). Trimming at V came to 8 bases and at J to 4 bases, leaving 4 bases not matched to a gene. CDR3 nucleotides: TGTGCCAGTGGACTAGCGGGCCCTTACAATGAGCAGTTCTTC. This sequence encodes CASGLAGPYNEQFF. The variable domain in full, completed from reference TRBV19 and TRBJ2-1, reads DGGITQSPKYLFRKEGQNVTLSCEQNLNHDAMYWYRQDPGQGLRLIYYSQIVNDFQKGDIAEGYSVSREKKESFPLTVTSAQKNPTAFYLCASGLAGPYNEQFFGPGTRLTVL.

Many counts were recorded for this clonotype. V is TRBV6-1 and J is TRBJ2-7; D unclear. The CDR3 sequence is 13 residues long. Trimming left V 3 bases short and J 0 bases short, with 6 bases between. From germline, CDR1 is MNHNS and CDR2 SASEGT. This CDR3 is CASSEDGSYEQYF. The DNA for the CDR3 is TGTGCCAGCAGTGAGGACGGCTCCTACGAGCAGTACTTC.

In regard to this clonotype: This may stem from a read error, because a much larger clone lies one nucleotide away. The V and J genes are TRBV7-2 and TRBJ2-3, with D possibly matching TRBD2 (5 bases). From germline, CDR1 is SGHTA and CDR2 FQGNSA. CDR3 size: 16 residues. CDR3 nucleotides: TGTGCCAGCAGCCCCGTCGGAGGTCTTAGCACAGATACGCAGTGTTTT. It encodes CASSPVGGLSTDTQCF.

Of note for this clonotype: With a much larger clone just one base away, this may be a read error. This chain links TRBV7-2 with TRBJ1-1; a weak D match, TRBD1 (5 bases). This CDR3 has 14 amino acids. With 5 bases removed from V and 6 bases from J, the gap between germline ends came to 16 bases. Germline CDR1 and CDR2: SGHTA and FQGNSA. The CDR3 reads CASSPSAGGAEAFF. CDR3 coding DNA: TGTGCCAGCAGCCCCTCGGCGGGGGGAGCTGAAGCTTTCTTT.

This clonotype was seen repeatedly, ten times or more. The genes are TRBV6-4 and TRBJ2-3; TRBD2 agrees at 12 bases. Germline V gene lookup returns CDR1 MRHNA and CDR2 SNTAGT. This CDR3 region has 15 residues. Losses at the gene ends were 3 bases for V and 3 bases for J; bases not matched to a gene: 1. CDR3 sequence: CASSEGTSGTDTQYF. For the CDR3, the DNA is TGTGCCAGCAGTGAAGGGACTAGCGGGACAGATACGCAGTATTTT.